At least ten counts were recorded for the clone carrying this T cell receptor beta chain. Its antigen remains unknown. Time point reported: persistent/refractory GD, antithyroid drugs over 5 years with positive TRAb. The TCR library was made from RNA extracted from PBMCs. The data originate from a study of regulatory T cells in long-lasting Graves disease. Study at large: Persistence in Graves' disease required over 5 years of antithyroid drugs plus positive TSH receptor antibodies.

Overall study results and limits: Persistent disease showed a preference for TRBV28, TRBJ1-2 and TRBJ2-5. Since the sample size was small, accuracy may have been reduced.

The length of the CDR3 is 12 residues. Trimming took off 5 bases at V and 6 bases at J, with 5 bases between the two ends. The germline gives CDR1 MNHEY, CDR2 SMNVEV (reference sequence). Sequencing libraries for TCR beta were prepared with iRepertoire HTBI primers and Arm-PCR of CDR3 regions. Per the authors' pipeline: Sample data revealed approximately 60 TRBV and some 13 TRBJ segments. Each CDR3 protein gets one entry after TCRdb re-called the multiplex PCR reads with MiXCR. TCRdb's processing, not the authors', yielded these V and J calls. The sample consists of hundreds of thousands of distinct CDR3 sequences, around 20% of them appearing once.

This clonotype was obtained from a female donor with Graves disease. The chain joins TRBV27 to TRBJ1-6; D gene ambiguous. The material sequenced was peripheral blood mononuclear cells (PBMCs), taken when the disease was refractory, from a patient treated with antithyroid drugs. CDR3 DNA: TGTGCCAGCAGTCGGAGTAATTCACCCCTCCACTTT. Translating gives CASSRSNSPLHF.